This T cell receptor beta chain was documented in a study of blood T cells in healthy people across ages. On this clonotype: The junction and the germline gene differ at one end; a read error may be behind it.

A second PCR of 7 to 11 cycles used a sample-barcoded 5' primer and a J-beta primer mix. TCRdb passed the 5' RACE reads through MiXCR, listing each CDR3 protein once. The table lists about 290,000 distinct CDR3 sequences, about 25% of them singletons. The CDR3 sequence is 15 residues long. Germline loops: CDR1 MDHEN, CDR2 SYDVKM. The specimen sequenced was blood. The V gene is TRBV28, the J gene TRBJ2-1; 11 bases are a match to TRBD2. The J call is doubtful: the DNA matches TRBJ2-7 better. The sequence was obtained from a woman in her sixties or seventies in good health. DNA for the CDR3: TGTGTCAGCAGCCCCCCGGTAGCGGGAGGGAGGGAGCAGTACTTC. Its protein product is CVSSPPVAGGREQYF.